These 2 T cell receptor beta chains share one sample of origin, sequenced in a study of T cells after yellow fever vaccination. From the 5' RACE reads, TCRdb called clonotypes with MiXCR, one entry per CDR3 protein. The sample gives some 320,000 distinct CDR3 sequences, around 4.4% of which show up once; less than 20% is in the top ten. Sample: PBMCs, taken 15 days after the yellow fever booster vaccination. These receptors all come from a man younger than 30 who received the YFV17D yellow fever vaccine.

There are many counts of this clonotype. CDR3 coding DNA: TGCAGCGTTACTGGACAGCCTCAGCAGTTCTTC. Residues: CSVTGQPQQFF. The V and J genes are TRBV29-1 and TRBJ2-1, with D perhaps TRBD1 (6 bases). Germline V gene sequence: CDR1 SQVTM, CDR2 ANQGSEA. The CDR3 sequence is 11 residues long. The V end lost 5 bases, the J end lost 11 bases, and 13 bases lay between the germline ends.

This sequence joins TRBV3-1 and TRBJ2-1; TRBD2 might be the D (7 bases). The length of the CDR3 is 15 residues. Germline V gives CDR1 LGHDT, CDR2 YNNKEL (reference sequence). V was shortened by 4 bases and J by 7 bases, with 17 bases between the two germline ends. Written as DNA, the CDR3 is TGTGCCAGCAGCCTAACAGGGAGGGGGGAAAATGAGCAGTTCTTC. Its translation is CASSLTGRGENEQFF.